This T cell receptor (beta chain) was sequenced in a study of cytomegalovirus exposure and HLA in healthy donors. Study-wide results and limits: Later on, an analysis tied over 15,000 TCR beta sequences to HLA alleles at 0.05 false discovery rate. CMV serostatus was the sole immune exposure data available.

The CDR3 runs 16 residues. V was clipped by 1 base and J by 7 bases, with 17 bases between them. The V gene's germline CDR1 is SGHVS and CDR2 FQNEAQ. Although they were nominally healthy when sampled, donors likely had unrecorded immune exposures. PCR amplification relied on 60 Vbeta primers (plus 13 Jbeta primers). Clones were sequenced by immunoSEQ multiplex PCR, and TCRdb holds only the in-frame ones, with some missing. The sample lists under 200,000 clones, around 79% occurring once. Remarks on this clone: The antigen remains unidentified.

The chain carries TRBV7-8 and TRBJ1-5; D is unresolved. Sequences were obtained from PBMCs. The clonotype was recovered from a woman aged 35 to 49 in good health and CMV-seronegative. The CDR3 DNA reads TGTGCCAGCAGCTTAGGACCGGAGAGTCCGCGGCAGCCCCAGCATTTT. This sequence encodes CASSLGPESPRQPQHF.